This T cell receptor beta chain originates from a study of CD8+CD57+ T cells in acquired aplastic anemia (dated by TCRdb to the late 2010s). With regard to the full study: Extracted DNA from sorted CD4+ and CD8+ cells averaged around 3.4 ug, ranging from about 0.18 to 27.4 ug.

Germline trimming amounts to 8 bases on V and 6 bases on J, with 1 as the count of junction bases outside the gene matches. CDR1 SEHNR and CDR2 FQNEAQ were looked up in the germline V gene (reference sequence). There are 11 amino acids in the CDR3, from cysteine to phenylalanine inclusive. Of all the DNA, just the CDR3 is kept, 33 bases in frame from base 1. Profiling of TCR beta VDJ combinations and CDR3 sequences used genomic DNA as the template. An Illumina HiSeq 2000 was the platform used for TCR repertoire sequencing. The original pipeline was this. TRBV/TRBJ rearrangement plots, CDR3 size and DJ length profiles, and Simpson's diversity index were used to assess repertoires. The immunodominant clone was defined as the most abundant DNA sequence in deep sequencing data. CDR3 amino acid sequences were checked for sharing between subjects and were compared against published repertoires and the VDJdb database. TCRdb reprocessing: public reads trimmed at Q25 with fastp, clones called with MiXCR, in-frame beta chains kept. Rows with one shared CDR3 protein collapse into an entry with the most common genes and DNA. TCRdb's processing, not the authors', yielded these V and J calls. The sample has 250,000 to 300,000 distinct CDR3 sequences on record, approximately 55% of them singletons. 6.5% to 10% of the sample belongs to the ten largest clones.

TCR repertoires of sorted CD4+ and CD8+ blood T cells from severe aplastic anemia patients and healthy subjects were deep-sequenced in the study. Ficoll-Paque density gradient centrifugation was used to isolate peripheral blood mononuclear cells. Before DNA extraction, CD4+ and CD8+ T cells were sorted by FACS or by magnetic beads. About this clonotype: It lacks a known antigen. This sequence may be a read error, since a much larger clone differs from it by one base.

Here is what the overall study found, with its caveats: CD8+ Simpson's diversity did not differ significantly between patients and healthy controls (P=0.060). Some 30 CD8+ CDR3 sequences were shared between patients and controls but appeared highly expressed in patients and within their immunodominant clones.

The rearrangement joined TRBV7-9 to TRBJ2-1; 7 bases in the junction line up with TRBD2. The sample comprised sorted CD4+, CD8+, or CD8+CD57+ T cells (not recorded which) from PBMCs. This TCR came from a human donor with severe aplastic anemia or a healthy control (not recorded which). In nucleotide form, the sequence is TGTGCCAGCGGGGGGGGCAATGAGCAGTTCTTC. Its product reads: CASGGGNEQFF.